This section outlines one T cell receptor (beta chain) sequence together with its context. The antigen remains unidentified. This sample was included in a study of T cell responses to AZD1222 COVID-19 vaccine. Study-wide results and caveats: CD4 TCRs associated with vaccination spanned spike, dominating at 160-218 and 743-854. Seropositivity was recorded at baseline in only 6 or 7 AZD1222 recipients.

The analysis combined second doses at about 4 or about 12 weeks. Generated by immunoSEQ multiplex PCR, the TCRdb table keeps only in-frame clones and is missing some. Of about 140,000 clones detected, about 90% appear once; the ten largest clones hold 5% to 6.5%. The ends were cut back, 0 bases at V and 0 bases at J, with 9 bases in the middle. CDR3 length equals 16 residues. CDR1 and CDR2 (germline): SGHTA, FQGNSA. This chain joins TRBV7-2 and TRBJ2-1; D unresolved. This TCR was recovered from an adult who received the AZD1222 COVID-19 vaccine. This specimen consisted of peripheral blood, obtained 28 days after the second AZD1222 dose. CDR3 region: CASSLAPTSSYNEQFF. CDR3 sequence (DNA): TGTGCCAGCAGCTTAGCGCCCACGAGCTCCTACAATGAGCAGTTCTTC.